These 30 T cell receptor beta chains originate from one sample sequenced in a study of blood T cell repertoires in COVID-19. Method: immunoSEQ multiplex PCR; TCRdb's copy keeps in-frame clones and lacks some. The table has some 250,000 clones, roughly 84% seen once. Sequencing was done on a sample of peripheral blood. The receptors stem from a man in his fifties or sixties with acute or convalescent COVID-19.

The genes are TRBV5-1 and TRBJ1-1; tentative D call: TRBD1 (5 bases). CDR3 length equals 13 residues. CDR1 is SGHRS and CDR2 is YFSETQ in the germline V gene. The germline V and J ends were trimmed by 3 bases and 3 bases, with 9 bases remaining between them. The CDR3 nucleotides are TGCGCCAGCAGCTGGGGCGTGGACACTGAAGCTTTCTTT. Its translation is CASSWGVDTEAFF.

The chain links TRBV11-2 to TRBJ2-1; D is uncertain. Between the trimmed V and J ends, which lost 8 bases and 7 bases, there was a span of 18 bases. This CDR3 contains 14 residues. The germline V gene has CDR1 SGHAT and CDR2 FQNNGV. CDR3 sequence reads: CASFFGPGGNEQFF. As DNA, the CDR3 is TGTGCCAGCTTCTTTGGGCCAGGTGGGAATGAGCAGTTCTTC. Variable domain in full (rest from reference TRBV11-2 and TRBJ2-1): EAGVAQSPRYKIIEKRQSVAFWCNPISGHATLYWYQQILGQGPKLLIQFQNNGVVDDSQLPKDRFSAERLKGVDSTLKIQPAKLEDSAVYLCASFFGPGGNEQFFGPGTRLTVL.

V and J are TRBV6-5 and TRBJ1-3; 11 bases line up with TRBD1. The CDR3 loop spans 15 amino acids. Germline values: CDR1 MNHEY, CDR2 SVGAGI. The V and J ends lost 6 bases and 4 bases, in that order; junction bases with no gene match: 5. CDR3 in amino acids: CASSMDRGLGNTIYF. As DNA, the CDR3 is TGTGCCAGCAGCATGGACAGGGGGCTAGGAAACACCATATATTTT.

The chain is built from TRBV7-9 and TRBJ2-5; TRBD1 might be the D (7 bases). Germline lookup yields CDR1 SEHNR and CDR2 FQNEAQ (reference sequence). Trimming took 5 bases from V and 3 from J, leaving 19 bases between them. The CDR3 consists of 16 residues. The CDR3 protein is CASSRPRDSNEETQYF. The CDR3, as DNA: TGTGCCAGCAGCCGACCGCGGGACAGTAATGAAGAGACCCAGTACTTC.

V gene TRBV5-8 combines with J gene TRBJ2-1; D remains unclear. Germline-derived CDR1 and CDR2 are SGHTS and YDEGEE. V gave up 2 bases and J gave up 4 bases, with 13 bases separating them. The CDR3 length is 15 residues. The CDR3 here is CASSFASSPYNEQFF. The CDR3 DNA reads TGTGCCAGCAGCTTTGCGTCTTCACCATACAATGAGCAGTTCTTC.

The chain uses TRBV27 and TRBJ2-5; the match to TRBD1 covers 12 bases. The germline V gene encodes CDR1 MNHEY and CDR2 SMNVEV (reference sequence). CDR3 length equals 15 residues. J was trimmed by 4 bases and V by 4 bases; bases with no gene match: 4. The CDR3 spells CASSSGTGGRETQYF. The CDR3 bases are TGTGCCAGCAGTTCCGGGACAGGGGGCCGAGAGACCCAGTACTTC.

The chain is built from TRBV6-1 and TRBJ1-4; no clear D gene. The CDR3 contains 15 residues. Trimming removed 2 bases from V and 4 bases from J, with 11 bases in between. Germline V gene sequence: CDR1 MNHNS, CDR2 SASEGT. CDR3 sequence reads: CASSETNSYNEKLFF. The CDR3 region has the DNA TGTGCCAGCAGTGAAACAAACAGTTATAATGAAAAACTGTTTTTT.

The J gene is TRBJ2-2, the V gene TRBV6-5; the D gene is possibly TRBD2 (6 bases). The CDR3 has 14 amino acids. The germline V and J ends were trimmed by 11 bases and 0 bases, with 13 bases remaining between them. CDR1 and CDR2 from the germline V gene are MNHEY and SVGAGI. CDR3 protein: CASGTDTNTGELFF. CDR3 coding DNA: TGTGCCTCCGGGACTGACACGAACACCGGGGAGCTGTTTTTT.

Here the CDR3 DNA reads TGTGCCAGTAGTATGGGGGGGTTGGCTGAAGCTTTCTTT. Its translation is CASSMGGLAEAFF. The chain couples TRBV19 to TRBJ1-1; tentative D call: TRBD1 (5 bases). CDR1 is LNHDA and CDR2 is SQIVND in the germline V gene (reference sequence). This CDR3 contains 13 residues. With 3 bases removed from V and 6 bases from J, the gap between germline ends came to 11 bases.

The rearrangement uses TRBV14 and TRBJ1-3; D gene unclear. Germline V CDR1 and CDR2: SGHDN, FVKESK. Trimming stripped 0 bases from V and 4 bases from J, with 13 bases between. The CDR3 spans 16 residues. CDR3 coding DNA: TGTGCCAGCAGCCAAGATCTCAGGCGTGGCGGAAACACCATATATTTT. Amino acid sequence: CASSQDLRRGGNTIYF.

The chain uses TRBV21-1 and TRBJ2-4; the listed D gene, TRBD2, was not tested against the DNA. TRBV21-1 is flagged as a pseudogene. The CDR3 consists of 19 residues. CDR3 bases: TGTGCCAGCAGCAAAGTGTGCGGGAGGGCCGTGGGGGCCAAAAACATTCAGTACTTC. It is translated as CASSKVCGRAVGAKNIQYF.

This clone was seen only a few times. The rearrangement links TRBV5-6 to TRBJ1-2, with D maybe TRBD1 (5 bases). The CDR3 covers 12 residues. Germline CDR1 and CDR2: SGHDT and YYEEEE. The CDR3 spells CASSGGVYGYTF. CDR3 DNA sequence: TGTGCTTCCTCCGGGGGGGTCTATGGCTACACCTTC.

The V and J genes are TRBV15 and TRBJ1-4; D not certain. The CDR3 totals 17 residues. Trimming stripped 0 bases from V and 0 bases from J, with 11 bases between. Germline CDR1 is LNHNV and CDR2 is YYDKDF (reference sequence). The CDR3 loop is CATSRDLFSATNEKLFF. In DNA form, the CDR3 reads TGTGCCACCAGCAGAGATCTATTTAGTGCAACTAATGAAAAACTGTTTTTT.

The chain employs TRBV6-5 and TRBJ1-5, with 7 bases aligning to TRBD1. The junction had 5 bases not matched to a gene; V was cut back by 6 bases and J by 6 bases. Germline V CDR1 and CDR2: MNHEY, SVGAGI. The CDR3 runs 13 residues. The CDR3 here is CASRDRDSQPQHF. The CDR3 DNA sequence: TGTGCCAGCAGAGACAGGGACTCTCAGCCCCAGCATTTT.

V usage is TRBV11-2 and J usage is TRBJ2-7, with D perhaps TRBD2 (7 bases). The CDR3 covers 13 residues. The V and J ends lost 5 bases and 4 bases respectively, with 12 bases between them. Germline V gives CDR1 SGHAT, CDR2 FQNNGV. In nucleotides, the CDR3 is TGTGCCAGCAGCCTAGGGGGGGAATACGAGCAGTACTTC. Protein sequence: CASSLGGEYEQYF.

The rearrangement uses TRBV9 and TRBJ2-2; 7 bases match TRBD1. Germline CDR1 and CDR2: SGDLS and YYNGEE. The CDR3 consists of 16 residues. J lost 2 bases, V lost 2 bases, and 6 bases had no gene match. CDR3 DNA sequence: TGTGCCAGCAGCGTGGGACAGCTTCTTAACACCGGGGAGCTGTTTTTT. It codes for CASSVGQLLNTGELFF.

CDR3 nucleotides: TGCGCCAGCAGCTTGGGGGAGCCCAACGAGCAGTACTTC. Its protein is CASSLGEPNEQYF. The chain combines TRBV5-1 with TRBJ2-7; TRBD2 is a possible D gene (5 bases). V lost 0 bases and J 5 bases, leaving 9 bases between the germline ends. This CDR3 comprises 13 residues. Germline V gene sequence: CDR1 SGHRS, CDR2 YFSETQ. Complete variable domain (other parts from reference TRBV5-1 and TRBJ2-7): KAGVTQTPRYLIKTRGQQVTLSCSPISGHRSVSWYQQTPGQGLQFLFEYFSETQRNKGNFPGRFSGRQFSNSRSEMNVSTLELGDSALYLCASSLGEPNEQYFGPGTRLTVT.

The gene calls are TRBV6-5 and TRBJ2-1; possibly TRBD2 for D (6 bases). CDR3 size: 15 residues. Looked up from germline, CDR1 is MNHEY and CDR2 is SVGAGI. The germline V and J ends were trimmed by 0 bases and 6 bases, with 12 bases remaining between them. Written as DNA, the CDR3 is TGTGCCAGCAGTTACTCGGGAGGATCGGTCAATGAGCAGTTCTTC. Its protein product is CASSYSGGSVNEQFF.

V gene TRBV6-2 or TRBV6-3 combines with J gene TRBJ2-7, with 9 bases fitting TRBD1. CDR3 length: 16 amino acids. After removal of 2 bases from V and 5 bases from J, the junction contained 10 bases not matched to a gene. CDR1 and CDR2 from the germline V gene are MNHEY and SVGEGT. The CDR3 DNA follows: TGTGCCAGCAGTTACCTCCCGGGACAGGGACCCCACGAGCAGTACTTC. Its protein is CASSYLPGQGPHEQYF.

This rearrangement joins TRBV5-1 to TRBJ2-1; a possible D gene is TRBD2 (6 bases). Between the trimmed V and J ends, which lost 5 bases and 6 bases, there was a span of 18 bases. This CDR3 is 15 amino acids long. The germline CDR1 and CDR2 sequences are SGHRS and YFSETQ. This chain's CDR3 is CASSFGSGAFNEQFF. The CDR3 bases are TGCGCCAGCAGTTTTGGTAGCGGAGCCTTCAATGAGCAGTTCTTC.

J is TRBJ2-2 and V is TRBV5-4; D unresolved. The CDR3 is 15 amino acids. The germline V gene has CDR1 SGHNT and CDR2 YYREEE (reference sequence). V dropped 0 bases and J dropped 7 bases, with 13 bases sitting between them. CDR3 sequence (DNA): TGTGCCAGCAGCTTGGCCCTATCATCTTTCGGGGAGCTGTTTTTT. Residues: CASSLALSSFGELFF. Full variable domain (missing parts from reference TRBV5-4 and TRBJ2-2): ETGVTQSPTHLIKTRGQQVTLRCSSQSGHNTVSWYQQALGQGPQFIFQYYREEENGRGNFPPRFSGLQFPNYSSELNVNALELDDSALYLCASSLALSSFGELFFGEGSRLTVL.

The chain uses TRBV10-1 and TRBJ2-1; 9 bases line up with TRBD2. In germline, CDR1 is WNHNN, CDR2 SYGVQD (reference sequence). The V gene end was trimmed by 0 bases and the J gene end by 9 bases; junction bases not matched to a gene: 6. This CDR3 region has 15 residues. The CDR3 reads CASSESGRGGREQFF. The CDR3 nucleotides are TGCGCCAGCAGTGAGTCGGGGCGGGGGGGCCGTGAGCAGTTCTTC.

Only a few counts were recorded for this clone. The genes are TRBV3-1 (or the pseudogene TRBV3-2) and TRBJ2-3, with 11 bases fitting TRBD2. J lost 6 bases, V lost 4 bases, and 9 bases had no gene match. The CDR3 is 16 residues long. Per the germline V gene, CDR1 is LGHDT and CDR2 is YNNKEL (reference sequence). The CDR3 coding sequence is TGTGCCAGCAGCCCCCAGGGACTAGCGGCCCTCGATACGCAGTATTTT. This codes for CASSPQGLAALDTQYF.

The CDR3 DNA sequence: TGTGCCAGCAGCTTAGGCGGGAGGGCTAACACCGGGGAGCTGTTTTTT. Its protein is CASSLGGRANTGELFF. The J gene is TRBJ2-2, the V gene TRBV7-3, with 9 bases lining up with TRBD2. Unmatched junction bases numbered 3, after V lost 2 bases and J lost 2 bases. CDR3 length: 16 residues. The germline gives CDR1 SGHTA, CDR2 FQGTGA.

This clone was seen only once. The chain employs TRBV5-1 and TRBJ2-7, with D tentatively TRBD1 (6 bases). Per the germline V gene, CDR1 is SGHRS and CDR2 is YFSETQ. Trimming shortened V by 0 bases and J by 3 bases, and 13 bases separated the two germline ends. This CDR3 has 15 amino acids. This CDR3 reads CASSLDWDTDYEQYF. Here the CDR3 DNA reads TGCGCCAGCAGCTTGGACTGGGACACCGACTACGAGCAGTACTTC. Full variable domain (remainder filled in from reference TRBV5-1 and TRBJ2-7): KAGVTQTPRYLIKTRGQQVTLSCSPISGHRSVSWYQQTPGQGLQFLFEYFSETQRNKGNFPGRFSGRQFSNSRSEMNVSTLELGDSALYLCASSLDWDTDYEQYFGPGTRLTVT.

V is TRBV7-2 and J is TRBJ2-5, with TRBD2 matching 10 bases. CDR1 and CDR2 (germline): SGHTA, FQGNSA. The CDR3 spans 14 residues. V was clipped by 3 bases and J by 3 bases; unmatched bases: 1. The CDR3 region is CASSFGTSEETQYF. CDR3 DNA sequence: TGTGCCAGCAGCTTCGGGACTAGCGAAGAGACCCAGTACTTC.

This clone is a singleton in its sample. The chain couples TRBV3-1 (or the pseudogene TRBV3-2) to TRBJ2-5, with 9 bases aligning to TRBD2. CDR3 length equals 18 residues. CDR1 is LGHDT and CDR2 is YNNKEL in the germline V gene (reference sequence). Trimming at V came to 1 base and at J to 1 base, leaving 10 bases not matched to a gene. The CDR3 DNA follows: TGTGCCAGCAGCCAAGTGTCTAGCGGGGCATCTTCCCAAGAGACCCAGTACTTC. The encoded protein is CASSQVSSGASSQETQYF.

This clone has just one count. In DNA, the CDR3 is TGTGCCAGCCGCAGGAAAGGAAACACCATATATTTT. Translation: CASRRKGNTIYF. The chain carries TRBV3-1 (or the pseudogene TRBV3-2) and TRBJ1-3; no reliable D call. CDR1 and CDR2 from the germline V gene are LGHDT and YNNKEL (reference sequence). CDR3 length equals 12 residues. The V end lost 8 bases, the J end lost 4 bases, and 9 bases lay between the germline ends.

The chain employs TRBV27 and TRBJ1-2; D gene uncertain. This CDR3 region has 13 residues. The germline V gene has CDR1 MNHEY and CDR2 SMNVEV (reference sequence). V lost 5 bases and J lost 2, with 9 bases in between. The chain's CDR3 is CASSTTGNYGYTF. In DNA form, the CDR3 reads TGTGCCAGCAGTACGACGGGAAACTATGGCTACACCTTC.

CDR3 DNA sequence: TGTGCCAGCAGCGACCGGGGGGGCCGAGAGACCCAGTACTTC. Amino acids: CASSDRGGRETQYF. V gene TRBV9 combines with J gene TRBJ2-5; 8 bases are a match to TRBD2. From germline, CDR1 is SGDLS and CDR2 YYNGEE. V trimming: 3 bases; J trimming: 4 bases; junction bases outside the gene matches: 5. This CDR3 spans 14 amino acids.